This T cell receptor (beta chain) was captured by sequencing in a study of cytomegalovirus exposure and HLA in healthy donors. While unrecorded immune exposures were likely, the donors were nominally healthy when sampled. Study outcomes and limitations: Reportedly, HLA-A and HLA-B alleles of most subjects were accurately predicted from TCR beta. Apart from CMV serostatus, no immune exposure information was available. Roughly uniform sequencing depth across donors was assumed, possibly incorrectly.

J was trimmed by 2 bases and V by 4 bases; bases with no gene match: 6. Germline V lookup: CDR1 SNHLY, CDR2 FYNNEI. This CDR3 is built from 15 residues. On this clone itself: Its antigen is undetermined.

In the PCR, 60 Vbeta and 13 Jbeta primers were used. Sequencing was performed with immunoSEQ multiplex PCR; in TCRdb, only in-frame clones are kept and a portion is missing. Its table lists more than 95,000 clones. Sequencing used PBMCs. V is TRBV2 and J is TRBJ2-3; 7 bases are a match to TRBD1. This TCR derives from a man aged 40-49 years in good health and CMV-seronegative. The CDR3 here is CASSVEGANTDTQYF. CDR3 DNA sequence: TGTGCCAGCAGTGTTGAGGGGGCTAACACAGATACGCAGTATTTT.